In its sample, the clone carrying this T cell receptor beta chain was seen once. Antigen specificity is unknown. The source of the sample is a study of cytomegalovirus exposure and HLA in healthy donors. Looking at the study overall: Previous work identified 117 million unique TCR beta sequences from some 170 million T cells.

Amplification used 60 Vbeta primers and 13 Jbeta primers. Profiled with immunoSEQ multiplex PCR; TCRdb holds only in-frame clones, not every one. Of approximately 75,000 clones detected, roughly 68% appear once; the ten largest clones hold roughly 11%. Overall study results and limits: The authors later found HLA-associated TCR beta chains more clonally expanded than equally common others.

This CDR3 is built from 14 residues. The V and J ends lost 4 bases and 5 bases respectively, with 15 bases between them. Germline CDR1 SGHNT, CDR2 YYREEE (reference sequence). The rearrangement links TRBV5-4 to TRBJ1-1; TRBD1 might be the D (6 bases). This receptor was obtained from a woman aged 60-75 years in good health and CMV-seropositive. Material for sequencing was PBMCs. CDR3 in DNA: TGTGCCAGCAGCCTAGGACAGTCCAAGACTGAAGCTTTCTTT. This encodes CASSLGQSKTEAFF.